The 7 T cell receptor beta chains reported below all come from one sample, sequenced in a study of CD8 T cells in ankylosing spondylitis listed by TCRdb under 2017. Libraries were prepared through 5' RACE. Instrument on record: Illumina HiSeq 2500. The public sequencing data were trimmed at Q25 with fastp and processed into clonotypes with MiXCR by TCRdb, which kept only in-frame beta chains. Each CDR3 protein gets just one entry, which takes the most common genes and DNA from the rows behind it. The sample contains 250,000 or so distinct CDR3 sequences, 20% to 30% of them found a single time. Jointly, the top ten make up 0.61% of the sample. Sequenced sample: blood, either unsorted or a sorted T cell fraction (not recorded which). These receptors came from a male donor with ankylosing spondylitis or in good health (not recorded which).

The chain links TRBV6-2 or TRBV6-3 to TRBJ1-1; maybe TRBD1 (5 bases). Germline V gives CDR1 MNHEY, CDR2 SVGEGT. There are 16 residues in the CDR3. V dropped 2 bases and J dropped 1 base, with 14 bases sitting between them. The CDR3 DNA reads TGTGCCAGCAGTTACCTACTTGGGGGAACGAACACTGAAGCTTTCTTT. This encodes CASSYLLGGTNTEAFF.

The sample holds a few counts of this clonotype. CDR3 DNA: TGCAGTGCTAGCCGCGGGTGGAATGAGCAGTTCTTC. The encoded protein is CSASRGWNEQFF. This chain links TRBV20-1 with TRBJ2-1; D may be TRBD2 (5 bases). This CDR3 has 12 amino acids. Trimming stripped 3 bases from V and 7 bases from J, with 10 bases between. Germline V gene lookup returns CDR1 DFQATT and CDR2 SNEGSKA (reference sequence).

V usage is TRBV12-3 or TRBV12-4 and J usage is TRBJ2-6; 8 nucleotides agree with TRBD2. This CDR3 spans 15 amino acids. The V gene end was trimmed by 4 bases and the J gene end by 4 bases; junction bases not matched to a gene: 3. CDR3 protein: CASSSLAVGANVLTF. CDR3 nucleotides: TGTGCCAGCAGTTCACTAGCGGTAGGGGCCAACGTCCTGACTTTC.

In this sample, this clonotype turned up many times. The chain uses TRBV2 and TRBJ1-6, with TRBD1 matching 7 bases. In germline, CDR1 is SNHLY, CDR2 FYNNEI. CDR3 length: 13 residues. The J segment lost 7 bases and the V segment lost 6 bases, leaving 3 bases of the junction unmatched. CDR3 nucleotide sequence: TGTGCCAGCAGCACAGGGGAGAATTCACCCCTCCACTTT. The encoded protein is CASSTGENSPLHF.

In its sample, this clonotype was seen a few times. This chain uses TRBV9 with TRBJ2-7; D may be TRBD2 (7 bases). This CDR3 region has 13 residues. V gave up 0 bases and J gave up 11 bases, with 15 bases separating them. CDR1 SGDLS and CDR2 YYNGEE come from the germline V gene. The CDR3: CASSVEAGGQEYF. CDR3 in DNA: TGTGCCAGCAGCGTAGAGGCCGGGGGGCAGGAGTACTTC.

V gene TRBV20-1 combines with J gene TRBJ2-3; TRBD2 might be the D (7 bases). Germline-derived CDR1 and CDR2 are DFQATT and SNEGSKA (reference sequence). The CDR3 extends over 14 amino acids. V lost 6 bases, J lost 4 bases, and 17 bases lay in between. The CDR3 nucleotides read TGCAGTGCAGGGGGGGGGGGCCAAGCAGATACGCAGTATTTT. This codes for CSAGGGGQADTQYF.

V usage is TRBV12-3 or TRBV12-4 and J usage is TRBJ1-5, with D perhaps TRBD1 (5 bases). V shed 5 bases and J shed 6 bases, with 14 bases lying between them. This CDR3 region has 14 residues. Here the CDR3 DNA reads TGTGCCAGCAGTCTCCAGGGTGTAAGTCAGCCCCAGCATTTT. Amino acid sequence: CASSLQGVSQPQHF.